These 11 T cell receptor beta chains came from one sample sequenced in a study of identical twins. From the 5' RACE reads, TCRdb called clonotypes with MiXCR, one entry per CDR3 protein. The table lists some 500,000 distinct CDR3 sequences, 11% to 15% of them singletons. This sample also appeared in a second study, on yellow fever vaccine responses in identical twins.

Sequences were obtained from CD4+ T cells sorted from blood. These receptors all come from a woman under 30 in good health.

The CDR3 sequence is CASSQEKGGNYGYTF. Here the CDR3 DNA reads TGCGCCAGCAGCCAAGAAAAGGGGGGGAACTATGGCTACACCTTC. The chain employs TRBV4-3 and TRBJ1-2, with a tentative D call TRBD1 (6 bases). V dropped 0 bases and J dropped 2 bases, with 10 bases sitting between them. The germline gives CDR1 LGHNA, CDR2 YSLEER. This CDR3 comprises 15 residues.

This clonotype has only a few counts. This CDR3 reads CASSVAATTEAFF. The DNA for the CDR3 is TGTGCCAGCAGCGTCGCTGCGACGACTGAAGCTTTCTTT. V usage is TRBV28 and J usage is TRBJ1-1; D gene unclear. The CDR3 is made up of 13 amino acids. CDR1 is MDHEN and CDR2 is SYDVKM in the germline V gene. Deletions cut 6 bases from V and 5 bases from J, with 13 bases between.

This clonotype has a handful of counts. This chain links TRBV29-1 with TRBJ2-3; D is unresolved. The V and J ends lost 1 base and 4 bases respectively, with 12 bases between them. This CDR3 contains 14 residues. Germline CDR1 is SQVTM and CDR2 is ANQGSEA. CDR3 DNA: TGCAGCGTTGAAGGGGTGCAAGCAGCAGATACGCAGTATTTT. Residues: CSVEGVQAADTQYF.

The J gene is TRBJ2-7, the V gene TRBV6-1; 8 bases fit TRBD1. Looked up from germline, CDR1 is MNHNS and CDR2 is SASEGT. Unmatched junction bases numbered 4, after V lost 0 bases and J lost 3 bases. CDR3 length: 15 residues. The DNA for the CDR3 is TGTGCCAGCAGTGAAGCACAGGGGGATTTCTACGAGCAGTACTTC. Amino acids: CASSEAQGDFYEQYF.

This clonotype occurred a few times. The chain is built from TRBV12-3 or TRBV12-4 and TRBJ2-5; D is ambiguous. The germline V and J ends were trimmed by 4 bases and 4 bases, with 7 bases remaining between them. CDR3 length: 12 residues. Here the CDR3 reads CASSYRLETQYF. The CDR3 DNA is TGTGCCAGCAGTTACCGATTAGAGACCCAGTACTTC.

This clonotype was seen a handful of times. The genes are TRBV2 and TRBJ2-7; D unclear. The CDR3 covers 14 residues. The germline CDR1 and CDR2 sequences are SNHLY and FYNNEI. V lost 4 bases to trimming and J lost 0 bases, with 10 bases between them. The CDR3 region is CASSADAYSYEQYF. The CDR3, as DNA: TGTGCCAGCAGTGCCGACGCATACTCCTACGAGCAGTACTTC.

This clonotype was recorded many times. This rearrangement joins TRBV4-3 to TRBJ2-3; 9 bases fit TRBD1. Germline CDR1 and CDR2: LGHNA and YSLEER. The CDR3 consists of 17 residues. The V and J ends lost 4 bases and 3 bases, in that order; junction bases with no gene match: 11. The DNA of the CDR3 is TGCGCCAGCAGCCTTCAACCCGGGACAGGGATTACAGATACGCAGTATTTT. Amino acids: CASSLQPGTGITDTQYF.

The rearrangement joins TRBV10-3 to TRBJ2-7, with TRBD1 identical over 8 bases. Per germline, CDR1 ENHRY and CDR2 SYGVKD. Trimming took 11 bases from V and 6 from J; bases not matched to a gene: 12. The CDR3 runs to 13 residues. In nucleotides, the CDR3 is TGTGCCCTAAAACCGGGACAGGCAGCCGAGCAGTACTTC. It specifies CALKPGQAAEQYF.

This clonotype was counted a few times. The rearrangement uses TRBV5-6 and TRBJ2-5; tentatively, D is TRBD1 (5 bases). This CDR3 contains 15 residues. Looked up from germline, CDR1 is SGHDT and CDR2 is YYEEEE. The V gene lost 4 bases and the J gene lost 5 bases, with 18 bases spanning the gap. The CDR3 bases are TGTGCCAGCAGCGTCAGCAGGGTGTCCTGGGAGACCCAGTACTTC. Its protein is CASSVSRVSWETQYF.

There are many counts of this clonotype. The genes are TRBV29-1 and TRBJ2-7, with D possibly being TRBD1 (6 bases). Germline loops: CDR1 SQVTM, CDR2 ANQGSEA. This CDR3 contains 15 residues. Trimming pared 4 bases from V and 5 bases from J, leaving 21 bases between. The CDR3 loop is CSVGPRQAVLHEQYF. The CDR3 region has the DNA TGCAGCGTTGGCCCCCGACAGGCAGTTCTCCACGAGCAGTACTTC.

The V and J genes are TRBV20-1 and TRBJ2-3; 10 bases match TRBD2. V was pared by 6 bases and J by 13 bases, with 13 bases of the junction left unmatched. The germline CDR1 and CDR2 sequences are DFQATT and SNEGSKA (reference sequence). The CDR3 covers 13 residues. The CDR3 bases are TGCAGTGCCTCCGGGACTAGCGCCCCGGCAAAGTATTTT. Translation: CSASGTSAPAKYF.